Each of the 10 T cell receptor beta chains below was sequenced from the same sample in a study of graft-versus-host responses after intestinal transplantation. Their antigens are not known. Only in-frame clones appear in the TCRdb table, and some are missing; sequencing was by immunoSEQ multiplex PCR. The top ten hold approximately 1% of the sample, which has over 100,000 clones, about 92% seen once. The source was unstimulated CD8+ T cells sorted from spleen or lymph node cells, collected before transplant. These TCRs come from a human donor who was the organ donor for an intestinal transplant.

The rearrangement links TRBV7-9 to TRBJ1-2; 7 bases line up with TRBD1. The CDR3 extends over 13 amino acids. Trimming cost V 5 bases and J 5 bases; bases outside gene matches: 5. Germline CDR1 is SEHNR and CDR2 is FQNEAQ (reference sequence). CDR3 in amino acids: CASSEGQFYGYTF. The CDR3 DNA sequence: TGTGCCAGCAGCGAGGGACAGTTTTATGGCTACACCTTC.

The V and J genes are TRBV2 and TRBJ2-1, with TRBD2 matching 10 bases. The germline CDR1 and CDR2 sequences are SNHLY and FYNNEI. The CDR3 loop spans 17 amino acids. V trimming: 7 bases; J trimming: 5 bases; junction bases outside the gene matches: 14. CDR3 nucleotides: TGTGCCAGCAAACTCTCCCTGGGGCTAGCGGGGGACAATGAGCAGTTCTTC. Translation: CASKLSLGLAGDNEQFF. Full variable domain (outside the CDR3, taken from reference TRBV2 and TRBJ2-1): EPEVTQTPSHQVTQMGQEVILRCVPISNHLYFYWYRQILGQKVEFLVSFYNNEISEKSEIFDDQFSVERPDGSNFTLKIRSTKLEDSAMYFCASKLSLGLAGDNEQFFGPGTRLTVL.

The chain joins TRBV10-3 to TRBJ2-7; 11 bases agree with TRBD1. Germline CDR1 and CDR2: ENHRY and SYGVKD. The CDR3 totals 16 residues. Trimming at V came to 3 bases and at J to 3 bases, leaving 7 bases not matched to a gene. The CDR3 region is CAISDDGQGAIYEQYF. The CDR3 nucleotides read TGTGCCATCAGTGACGACGGACAGGGGGCGATCTACGAGCAGTACTTC.

The rearrangement joins TRBV9 to TRBJ2-3; possible D gene TRBD2, 5 bases. The CDR3 covers 14 residues. Trimming removed 0 bases from V and 1 base from J, with 6 bases in between. Germline CDR1 is SGDLS and CDR2 is YYNGEE. CDR3 nucleotide sequence: TGTGCCAGCAGCGTAGAAGCGGGCACAGATACGCAGTATTTT. Protein: CASSVEAGTDTQYF. The variable domain in full, completed from reference TRBV9 and TRBJ2-3, reads DSGVTQTPKHLITATGQRVTLRCSPRSGDLSVYWYQQSLDQGLQFLIQYYNGEERAKGNILERFSAQQFPDLHSELNLSSLELGDSALYFCASSVEAGTDTQYFGPGTRLTVL.

The genes are TRBV6-5 and TRBJ2-7, with D unclear. Germline V gene data show CDR1 as MNHEY and CDR2 as SVGAGI. Trimming pared 0 bases from V and 0 bases from J, leaving 9 bases between. The CDR3 is made up of 15 amino acids. This CDR3 is CASSYSAGHSYEQYF. In DNA form, the CDR3 reads TGTGCCAGCAGTTACTCGGCAGGCCACTCCTACGAGCAGTACTTC.

This chain links TRBV23-1 with TRBJ2-1; a weak D match, TRBD2 (6 bases). TRBV23-1 is identified as an open reading frame with a role that is uncertain. This CDR3 region has 15 residues. V lost 7 bases, J lost 4 bases, and 17 bases lay in between. CDR3 sequence reads: CASISGVVAYNEQFF. The CDR3 nucleotides are TGCGCCAGCATTAGCGGAGTAGTGGCTTACAATGAGCAGTTCTTC.

This clone was found once. The V call is TRBV9, the J call TRBJ2-6; TRBD1 agrees at 8 bases. The germline V gene has CDR1 SGDLS and CDR2 YYNGEE. The CDR3 is made up of 16 amino acids. V was clipped by 4 bases and J by 0 bases; unmatched bases: 3. The CDR3 coding sequence is TGTGCCAGCAGCCAGGACAGGGTCTCTGGGGCCAACGTCCTGACTTTC. It specifies CASSQDRVSGANVLTF. Full variable domain (outside the CDR3, taken from reference TRBV9 and TRBJ2-6): DSGVTQTPKHLITATGQRVTLRCSPRSGDLSVYWYQQSLDQGLQFLIQYYNGEERAKGNILERFSAQQFPDLHSELNLSSLELGDSALYFCASSQDRVSGANVLTFGAGSRLTVL.

This chain uses TRBV28 with TRBJ2-1; the D gene is possibly TRBD1 (8 bases). The CDR3 extends over 13 amino acids. Per the germline V gene, CDR1 is MDHEN and CDR2 is SYDVKM. Trimming pared 1 base from V and 9 bases from J, leaving 10 bases between. The CDR3 DNA sequence: TGTGCCAGCAGTTTATACAGGGGGGGTGAGCAGTTCTTC. Its protein product is CASSLYRGGEQFF.

This clone was recorded once. The chain is built from TRBV30 and TRBJ1-1; D unclear. The CDR3 covers 10 residues. Trimming took off 7 bases at V and 3 bases at J, with 6 bases between the two ends. CDR1 GTSNPN and CDR2 SVGIG come from the germline V gene (reference sequence). The DNA for the CDR3 is TGTGCCTACAGTGACACTGAAGCTTTCTTT. It is translated as CAYSDTEAFF.

The sample holds one count of this clone. This chain connects TRBV28 to TRBJ2-7, with D possibly matching TRBD1 (6 bases). Germline V CDR1 and CDR2: MDHEN, SYDVKM. The CDR3 consists of 16 residues. The V end was cut by 4 bases, the J end by 4 bases, with 20 bases between. The CDR3 reads CASSSYIRQDGYEQYF. CDR3 DNA: TGTGCCAGCAGTTCCTATATACGACAGGACGGATACGAGCAGTACTTC.